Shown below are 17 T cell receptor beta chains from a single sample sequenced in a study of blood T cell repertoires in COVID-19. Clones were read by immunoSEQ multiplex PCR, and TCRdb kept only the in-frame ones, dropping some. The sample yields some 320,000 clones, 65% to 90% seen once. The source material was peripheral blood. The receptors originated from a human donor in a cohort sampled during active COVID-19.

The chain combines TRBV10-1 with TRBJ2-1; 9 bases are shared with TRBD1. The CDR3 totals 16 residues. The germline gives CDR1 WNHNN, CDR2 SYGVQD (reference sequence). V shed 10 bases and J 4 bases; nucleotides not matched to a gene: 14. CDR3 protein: CATTFTQGQGYNEQFF. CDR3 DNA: TGCGCCACCACCTTCACGCAGGGACAGGGTTACAATGAGCAGTTCTTC.

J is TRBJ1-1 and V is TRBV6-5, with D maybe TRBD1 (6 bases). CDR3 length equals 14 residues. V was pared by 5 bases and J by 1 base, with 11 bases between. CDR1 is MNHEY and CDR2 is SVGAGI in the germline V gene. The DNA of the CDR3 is TGTGCCAGCAGTCCCAAGACAGGGAACACTGAAGCTTTCTTT. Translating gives CASSPKTGNTEAFF.

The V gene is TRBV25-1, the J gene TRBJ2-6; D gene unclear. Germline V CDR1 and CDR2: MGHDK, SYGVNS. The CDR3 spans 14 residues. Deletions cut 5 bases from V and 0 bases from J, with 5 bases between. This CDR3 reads CASSSGSGANVLTF. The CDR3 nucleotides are TGTGCCAGCAGTTCCGGCTCTGGGGCCAACGTCCTGACTTTC.

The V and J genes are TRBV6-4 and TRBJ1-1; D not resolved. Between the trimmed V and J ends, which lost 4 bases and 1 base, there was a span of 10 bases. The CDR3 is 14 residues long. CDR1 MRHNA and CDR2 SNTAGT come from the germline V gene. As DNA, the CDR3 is TGTGCCAGCAGTGTTGAGGGAACGAACACTGAAGCTTTCTTT. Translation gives CASSVEGTNTEAFF.

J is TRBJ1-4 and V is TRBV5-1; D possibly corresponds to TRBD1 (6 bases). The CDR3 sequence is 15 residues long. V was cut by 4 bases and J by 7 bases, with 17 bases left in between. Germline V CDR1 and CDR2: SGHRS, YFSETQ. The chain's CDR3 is CASSPGGTKGEKLFF. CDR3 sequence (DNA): TGCGCCAGCAGCCCCGGGGGGACAAAGGGTGAAAAACTGTTTTTT.

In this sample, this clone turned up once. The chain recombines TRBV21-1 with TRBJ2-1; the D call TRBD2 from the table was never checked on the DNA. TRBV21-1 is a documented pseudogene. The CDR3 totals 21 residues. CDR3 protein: CASFSPGTSCHKGTTHNEQFF. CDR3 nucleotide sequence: TGTGCCAGCTTCTCCCCCGGGACTAGCTGTCACAAGGGGACAACACACAATGAGCAGTTCTTC.

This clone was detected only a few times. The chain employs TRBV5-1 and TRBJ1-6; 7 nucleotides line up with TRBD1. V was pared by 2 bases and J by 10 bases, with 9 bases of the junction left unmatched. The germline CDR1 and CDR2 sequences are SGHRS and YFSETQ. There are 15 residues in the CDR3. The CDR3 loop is CASSFLTGVESPLHF. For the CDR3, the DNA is TGCGCCAGCAGCTTCCTAACAGGGGTTGAGTCACCCCTCCACTTT.

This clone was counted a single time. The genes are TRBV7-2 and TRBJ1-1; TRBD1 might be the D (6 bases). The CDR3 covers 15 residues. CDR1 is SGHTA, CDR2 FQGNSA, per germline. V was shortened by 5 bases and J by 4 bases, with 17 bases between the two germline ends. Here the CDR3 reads CASSQNRVKGTEAFF. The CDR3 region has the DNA TGTGCCAGCAGCCAAAACAGGGTTAAGGGCACTGAAGCTTTCTTT.

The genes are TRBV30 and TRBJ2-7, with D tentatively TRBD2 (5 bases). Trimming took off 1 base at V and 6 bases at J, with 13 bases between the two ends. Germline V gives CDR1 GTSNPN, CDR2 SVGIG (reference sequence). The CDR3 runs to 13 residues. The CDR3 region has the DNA TGTGCCTGGAGTGGGCCTGGAGGAGGCGAGCAGTACTTC. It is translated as CAWSGPGGGEQYF. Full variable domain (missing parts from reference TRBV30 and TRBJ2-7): SQTIHQWPATLVQPVGSPLSLECTVEGTSNPNLYWYRQAAGRGLQLLFYSVGIGQISSEVPQNLSASRPQDRQFILSSKKLLLSDSGFYLCAWSGPGGGEQYFGPGTRLTVT.

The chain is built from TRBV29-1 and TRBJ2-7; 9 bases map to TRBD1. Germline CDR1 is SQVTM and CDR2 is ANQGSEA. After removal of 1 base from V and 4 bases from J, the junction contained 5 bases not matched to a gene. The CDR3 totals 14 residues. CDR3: CSVEGGQGRYEQYF. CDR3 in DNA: TGCAGCGTTGAAGGGGGACAGGGAAGGTACGAGCAGTACTTC.

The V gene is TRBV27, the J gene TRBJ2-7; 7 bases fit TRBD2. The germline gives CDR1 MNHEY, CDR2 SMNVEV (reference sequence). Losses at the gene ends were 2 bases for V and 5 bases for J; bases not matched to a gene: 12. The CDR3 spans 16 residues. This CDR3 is CASSLLPTGGEDEQYF. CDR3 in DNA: TGTGCCAGCAGTTTACTCCCGACGGGGGGAGAGGACGAGCAGTACTTC.

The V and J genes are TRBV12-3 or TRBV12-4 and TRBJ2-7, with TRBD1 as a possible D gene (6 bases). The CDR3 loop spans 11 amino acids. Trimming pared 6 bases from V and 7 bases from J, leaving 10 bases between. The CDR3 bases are TGTGCCAGCAGGACCAGGGGTGAGCAGTACTTC. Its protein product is CASRTRGEQYF.

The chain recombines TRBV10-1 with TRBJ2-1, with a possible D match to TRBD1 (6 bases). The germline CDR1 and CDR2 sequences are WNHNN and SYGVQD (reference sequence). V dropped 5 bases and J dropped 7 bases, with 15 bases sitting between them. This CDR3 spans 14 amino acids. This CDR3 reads CASSTPGTPNEQFF. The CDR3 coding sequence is TGCGCCAGCAGTACCCCCGGGACACCGAATGAGCAGTTCTTC.

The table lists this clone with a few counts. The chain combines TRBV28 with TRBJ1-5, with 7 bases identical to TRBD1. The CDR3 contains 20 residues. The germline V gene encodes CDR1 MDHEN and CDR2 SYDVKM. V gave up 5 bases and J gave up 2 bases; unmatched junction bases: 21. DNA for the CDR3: TGTGCCAGCAGTATGGGGTTTTGGGACAGTGGGTCCCCCGGCAATCAGCCCCAGCATTTT. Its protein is CASSMGFWDSGSPGNQPQHF.

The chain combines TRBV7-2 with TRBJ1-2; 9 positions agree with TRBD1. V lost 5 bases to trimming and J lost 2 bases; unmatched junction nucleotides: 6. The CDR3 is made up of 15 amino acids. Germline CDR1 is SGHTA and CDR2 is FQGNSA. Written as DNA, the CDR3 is TGTGCCAGCAGCACCCGGACAGGGGAAAACTATGGCTACACCTTC. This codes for CASSTRTGENYGYTF.

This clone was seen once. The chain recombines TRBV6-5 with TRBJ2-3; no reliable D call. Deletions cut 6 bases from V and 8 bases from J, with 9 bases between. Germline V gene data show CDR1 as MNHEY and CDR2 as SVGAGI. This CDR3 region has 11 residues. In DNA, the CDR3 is TGTGCCAGCAGGATGACTGGTACGCAGTATTTT. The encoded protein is CASRMTGTQYF.

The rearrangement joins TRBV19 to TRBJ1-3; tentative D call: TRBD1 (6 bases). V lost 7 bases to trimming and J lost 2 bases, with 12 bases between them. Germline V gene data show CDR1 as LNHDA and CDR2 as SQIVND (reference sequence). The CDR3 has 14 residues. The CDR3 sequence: CASTQGFAGNTIYF. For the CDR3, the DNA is TGTGCCAGTACACAGGGATTTGCTGGAAACACCATATATTTT.